A selection of T cell receptor beta chains follows, all from one sample in a study of blood T cell repertoires in COVID-19. The protocol was immunoSEQ multiplex PCR, while the TCRdb copy is restricted to in-frame clones and leaves out a portion. The repertoire consists of roughly 120,000 clones, with 60% to 85% occurring once and the leading ten covering roughly 5.6%. Sequencing was carried out using peripheral blood. Receptor source: a man aged 70 or older with acute or convalescent COVID-19. The CDR3 runs from the conserved cysteine through the conserved F or W. The order of the fields is clone size, V gene, J gene, D gene, CDR3 protein, CDR3 DNA. The D gene is left open where the match is weak. Rows give clone size only sometimes, using once, few, many, or a class for an expanded clone.

NA	TRBV2	TRBJ1-6	TRBD1	CAGTGATYNSPLHF	TGTGCCGGGACAGGGGCAACCTATAATTCACCCCTCCACTTT
NA	TRBV28	TRBJ2-7	NA	CASSDERASYEQYF	TGTGCCAGCAGCGATGAGCGGGCATCCTACGAGCAGTACTTC
NA	TRBV12-3/TRBV12-4	TRBJ2-2	NA	CASSTGPAGELFF	TGTGCCAGCAGTACAGGGCCGGCCGGGGAGCTGTTTTTT
NA	TRBV5-4	TRBJ2-3	NA	CASSSTGTDTQYF	TGTGCCAGCAGTTCTACAGGCACGGATACGCAGTATTTT
NA	TRBV3-1/TRBV3-2	TRBJ2-7	NA	CASSQVPQSYEQYF	TGTGCCAGCAGCCAAGTCCCCCAGTCCTACGAGCAGTACTTC
NA	TRBV5-6	TRBJ1-3	NA	CASSLARQGSGNTIYF	TGTGCCAGCAGCTTGGCCCGGCAGGGCTCTGGAAACACCATATATTTT
NA	TRBV11-2	TRBJ2-7	NA	CASSIHSTGVYEQYF	TGTGCCAGCAGCATACACTCGACAGGAGTCTACGAGCAGTACTTC
NA	TRBV5-1	TRBJ2-7	NA	CASKGELISYEQYF	TGCGCCAGCAAGGGAGAGTTAATCTCCTACGAGCAGTACTTC
NA	TRBV19	TRBJ1-1	NA	CASSRDNPGNTEAFF	TGTGCCAGTAGTAGGGACAATCCCGGGAACACTGAAGCTTTCTTT
NA	TRBV7-2	TRBJ2-7	TRBD2	CASSHLAGGTYEQYF	TGTGCCAGCAGTCATCTAGCGGGAGGAACCTACGAGCAGTACTTC
NA	TRBV2	TRBJ1-2	NA	CASTTRGANYGYTF	TGTGCCAGCACCACACGAGGAGCTAACTATGGCTACACCTTC
NA	TRBV2	TRBJ1-1	TRBD1	CASGRDREFEAFF	TGTGCCAGCGGCCGGGACAGGGAATTTGAAGCTTTCTTT
NA	TRBV11-2	TRBJ1-2	TRBD1	CASSSPLTGWDYGYTF	TGTGCCAGCAGCTCTCCGTTGACAGGGTGGGACTATGGCTACACCTTC
NA	TRBV24-1	TRBJ2-5	TRBD2	CATSDPTSGVGETQYF	TGTGCCACCAGTGATCCGACTAGCGGGGTGGGGGAGACCCAGTACTTC
once	TRBV7-8	TRBJ2-3	TRBD1	CASSLFPGTGNWVARTDTQYF	TGTGCCAGCAGCTTATTCCCGGGGACAGGGAATTGGGTAGCCCGCACAGATACGCAGTATTTT
NA	TRBV18	TRBJ2-7	NA	CASSPIAIANEQYF	TGTGCCAGCTCCCCTATTGCGATAGCCAACGAGCAGTACTTC